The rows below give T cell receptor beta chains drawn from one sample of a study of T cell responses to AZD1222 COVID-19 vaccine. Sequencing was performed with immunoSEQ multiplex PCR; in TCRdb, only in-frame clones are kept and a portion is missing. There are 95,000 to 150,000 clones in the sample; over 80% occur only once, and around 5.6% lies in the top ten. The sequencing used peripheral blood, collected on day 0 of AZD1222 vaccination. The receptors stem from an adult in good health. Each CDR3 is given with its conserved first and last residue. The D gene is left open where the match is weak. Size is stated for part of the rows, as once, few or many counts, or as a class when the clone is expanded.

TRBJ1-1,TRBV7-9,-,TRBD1,CASYRGTGVTEAFF,TGTGCCAGCTATCGGGGGACAGGAGTCACTGAAGCTTTCTTT
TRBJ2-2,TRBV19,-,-,CASSTTGVNTGELFF,TGTGCCAGTAGTACAACAGGAGTGAACACCGGGGAGCTGTTTTTT
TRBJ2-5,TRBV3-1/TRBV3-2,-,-,CASSHPGWRSGTQYF,TGTGCCAGCAGCCATCCCGGGTGGAGGTCGGGGACCCAGTACTTC
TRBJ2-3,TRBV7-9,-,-,CASSLPRGAGTDTQYF,TGTGCCAGCAGCCTCCCCCGGGGGGCGGGCACAGATACGCAGTATTTT
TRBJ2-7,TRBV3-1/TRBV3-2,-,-,CASSQVTGSSYEQYF,TGTGCCAGCAGCCAAGTTACGGGGAGCTCCTACGAGCAGTACTTC
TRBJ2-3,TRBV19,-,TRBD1,CASSQGQGADTQYF,TGTGCCAGTAGTCAAGGACAGGGGGCGGATACGCAGTATTTT
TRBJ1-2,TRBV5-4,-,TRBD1,CASSLGEQGLRYGYTF,TGTGCCAGCAGCTTGGGCGAACAGGGGCTACGCTATGGCTACACCTTC
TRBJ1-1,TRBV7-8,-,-,CASSLRAPGTEAFF,TGTGCCAGCAGCCTAAGGGCCCCAGGCACTGAAGCTTTCTTT
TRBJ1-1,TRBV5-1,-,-,CASSLDGPAAFF,TGCGCCAGCAGCTTGGACGGCCCGGCAGCTTTCTTT
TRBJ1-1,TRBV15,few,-,CATSRVLNTEAFF,TGTGCCACCAGCAGAGTATTGAACACTGAAGCTTTCTTT
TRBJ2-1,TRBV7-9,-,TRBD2,CASSSGLAGGMPFF,TGTGCCAGCAGCTCGGGACTAGCGGGAGGGATGCCGTTCTTC
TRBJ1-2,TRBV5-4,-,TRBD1,CASSSGQLYGYTF,TGTGCCAGCAGCTCGGGACAGTTATATGGCTACACCTTC
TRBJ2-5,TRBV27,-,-,CASSLQGQETQYF,TGTGCCAGCAGTTTACAGGGCCAAGAGACCCAGTACTTC
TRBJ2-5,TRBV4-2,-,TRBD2,CASSRGLAGANQETQYF,TGTGCCAGCAGCCGAGGTCTAGCGGGGGCGAACCAAGAGACCCAGTACTTC
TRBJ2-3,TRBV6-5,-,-,CASRGTYTDTQYF,TGTGCCAGCAGGGGAACCTACACAGATACGCAGTATTTT
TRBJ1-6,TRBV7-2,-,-,CASSGRLNSPLHF,TGTGCCAGCAGCGGACGGTTAAATTCACCCCTCCACTTT
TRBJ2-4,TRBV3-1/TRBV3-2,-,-,CASSQNWGTGKNIQYF,TGTGCCAGCAGCCAAAACTGGGGGACGGGTAAAAACATTCAGTACTTC
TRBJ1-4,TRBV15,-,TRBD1,CATSRGTGGNEKLFF,TGTGCCACCAGCAGAGGGACAGGGGGTAATGAAAAACTGTTTTTT
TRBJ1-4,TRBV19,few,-,CASSWQGNEKLFF,TGTGCCAGTAGTTGGCAGGGTAATGAAAAACTGTTTTTT
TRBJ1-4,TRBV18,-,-,CASSPVEVTTNEKLFF,TGTGCCAGCTCACCCGTCGAAGTGACAACTAATGAAAAACTGTTTTTT
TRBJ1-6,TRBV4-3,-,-,CASSQDTGGGSPLHF,TGCGCCAGCAGCCAAGATACGGGGGGAGGTTCACCCCTCCACTTT
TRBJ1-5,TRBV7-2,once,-,CASSLVGGERQPQHF,TGTGCCAGCAGCTTAGTGGGGGGGGAACGACAGCCCCAGCATTTT
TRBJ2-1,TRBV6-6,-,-,CASSYSILSYNEQFF,TGTGCCAGCAGTTACTCGATACTTTCATACAATGAGCAGTTCTTC
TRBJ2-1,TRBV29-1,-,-,CSGGIGDEQFF,TGCAGCGGGGGGATAGGTGATGAGCAGTTCTTC
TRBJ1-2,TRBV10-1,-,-,CASSEAATYGYTF,TGCGCCAGCAGTGAGGCAGCAACCTATGGCTACACCTTC
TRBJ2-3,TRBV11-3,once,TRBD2,CASSSRLAPSTDTQYF,TGTGCCAGCAGCTCCAGACTAGCGCCCAGCACAGATACGCAGTATTTT
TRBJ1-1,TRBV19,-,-,CASSMERGVTEAFF,TGTGCCAGTAGTATGGAGAGGGGTGTCACTGAAGCTTTCTTT
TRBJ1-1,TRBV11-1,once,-,CASSGSGKTEAFF,TGTGCCAGCAGTGGGAGTGGGAAGACTGAAGCTTTCTTT
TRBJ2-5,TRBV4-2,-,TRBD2,CASSQLAGETQYF,TGTGCCAGCAGCCAACTAGCGGGGGAGACCCAGTACTTC
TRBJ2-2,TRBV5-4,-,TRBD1,CASSVAGQGYTGELFF,TGTGCCAGCAGCGTAGCGGGACAGGGGTACACCGGGGAGCTGTTTTTT
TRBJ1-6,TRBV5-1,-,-,CASSFSDGANSPLHF,TGCGCCAGCAGCTTTTCTGACGGAGCTAATTCACCCCTCCACTTT
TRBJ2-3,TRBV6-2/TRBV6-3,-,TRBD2,CASSGGWTSGVDTQYF,TGTGCCAGCAGTGGGGGTTGGACTAGCGGGGTGGATACGCAGTATTTT
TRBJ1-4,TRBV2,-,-,CASSERPGDNEKLFF,TGTGCCAGCAGTGAACGTCCAGGGGATAATGAAAAACTGTTTTTT
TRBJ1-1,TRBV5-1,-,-,CASSQQGNGNTEAFF,TGCGCCAGCAGCCAACAGGGAAATGGGAACACTGAAGCTTTCTTT
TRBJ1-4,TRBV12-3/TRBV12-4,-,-,CASSLRGREKLFF,TGTGCCAGCAGTTTAAGAGGGCGTGAAAAACTGTTTTTT
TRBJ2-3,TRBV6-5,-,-,CASSYHGTDTQYF,TGTGCCAGCAGTTACCACGGCACAGATACGCAGTATTTT
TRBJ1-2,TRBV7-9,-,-,CASSLHSGVRNGYTF,TGTGCCAGCAGCCTTCATTCGGGGGTTAGGAATGGCTACACCTTC
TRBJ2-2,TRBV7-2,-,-,CASSLGRSPNTGELFF,TGTGCCAGCAGCTTAGGCAGATCGCCCAACACCGGGGAGCTGTTTTTT
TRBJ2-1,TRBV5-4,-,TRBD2,CASSHRLAGGPSEQFF,TGTGCCAGCAGCCACCGACTAGCGGGAGGCCCCAGTGAGCAGTTCTTC
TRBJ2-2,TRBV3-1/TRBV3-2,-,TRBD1,CASSHGDRGHTGELFF,TGTGCCAGCAGCCATGGGGACAGGGGGCACACCGGGGAGCTGTTTTTT